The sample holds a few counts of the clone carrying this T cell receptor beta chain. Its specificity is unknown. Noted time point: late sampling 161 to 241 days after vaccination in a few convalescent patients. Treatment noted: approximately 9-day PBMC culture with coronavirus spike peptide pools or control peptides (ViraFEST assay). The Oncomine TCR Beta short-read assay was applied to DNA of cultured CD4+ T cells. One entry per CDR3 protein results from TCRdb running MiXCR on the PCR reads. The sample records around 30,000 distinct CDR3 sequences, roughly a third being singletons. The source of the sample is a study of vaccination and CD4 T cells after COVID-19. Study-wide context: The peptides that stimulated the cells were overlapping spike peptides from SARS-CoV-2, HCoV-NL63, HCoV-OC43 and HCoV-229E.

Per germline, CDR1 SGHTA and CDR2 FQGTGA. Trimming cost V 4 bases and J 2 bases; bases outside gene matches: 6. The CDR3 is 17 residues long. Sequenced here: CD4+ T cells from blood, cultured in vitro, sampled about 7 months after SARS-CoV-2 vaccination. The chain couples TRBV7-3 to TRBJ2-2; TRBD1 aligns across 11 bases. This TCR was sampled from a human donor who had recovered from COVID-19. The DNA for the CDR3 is TGTGCCAGCAGCTCCCGGGACAGGGGGTCCAACACCGGGGAGCTGTTTTTT. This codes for CASSSRDRGSNTGELFF.